The 9 T cell receptor beta chains reported below all come from one sample, sequenced in a study of blood T cell repertoires in COVID-19. Generated by immunoSEQ multiplex PCR, the TCRdb table keeps only in-frame clones and is missing some. Among roughly 290,000 clones, approximately 83% were seen once, and the ten largest hold about 4.3%. Material: PBMCs or T cells enriched from blood (not recorded which). The receptors stem from a woman in her 30s who had recovered from COVID-19.

V and J are TRBV7-2 and TRBJ2-5; D is possibly TRBD2 (5 bases). V gave up 3 bases and J gave up 1 base, with 9 bases separating them. Germline values: CDR1 SGHTA, CDR2 FQGNSA. This CDR3 spans 14 amino acids. The CDR3 sequence is CASSFGLIQETQYF. CDR3 nucleotides: TGTGCCAGCAGCTTTGGACTTATCCAAGAGACCCAGTACTTC.

The genes are TRBV19 and TRBJ2-1; TRBD1 aligns across 9 bases. V gave up 3 bases and J gave up 3 bases; unmatched junction bases: 6. The CDR3 is 16 residues long. Germline V gene sequence: CDR1 LNHDA, CDR2 SQIVND (reference sequence). In nucleotides, the CDR3 is TGTGCCAGTAGTATTCGGAGGACAGGGGTCTACAATGAGCAGTTCTTC. This gives the protein CASSIRRTGVYNEQFF.

V is TRBV6-2 or TRBV6-3 and J is TRBJ2-3, with 9 positions matching TRBD2. The trim removed 0 bases at V and 6 bases at J, leaving 10 bases unmatched. Germline V CDR1 and CDR2: MNHEY, SVGEGT. CDR3 size: 17 residues. Here the CDR3 reads CASSYSTAGGFGDTQYF. The CDR3 DNA follows: TGTGCCAGCAGTTACTCCACGGCGGGGGGGTTCGGTGATACGCAGTATTTT.

This clone was observed many times. The V and J genes are TRBV10-3 and TRBJ1-3; D ambiguous. The V gene's germline CDR1 is ENHRY and CDR2 SYGVKD. This CDR3 has 14 amino acids. V was shortened by 10 bases and J by 5 bases, with 18 bases between the two germline ends. The CDR3 reads CATRLAGIRNTIYF. CDR3 coding DNA: TGTGCCACCCGCCTTGCGGGAATACGAAACACCATATATTTT.

The chain links TRBV27 to TRBJ2-7; 8 bases align to TRBD1. Germline CDR1 reads MNHEY; CDR2 reads SMNVEV (reference sequence). The junction had 9 bases not matched to a gene; V was cut back by 6 bases and J by 5 bases. This CDR3 comprises 14 residues. CDR3 amino acids: CASRFGQGIHEQYF. CDR3 coding DNA: TGTGCCAGCAGATTCGGACAGGGTATCCACGAGCAGTACTTC.

The CDR3 nucleotides read TGCAGTGCTAGTACCGTCCAGGGGGCCTCCTACGAGCAGTACTTC. Amino acids: CSASTVQGASYEQYF. The chain employs TRBV20-1 and TRBJ2-7; 8 nucleotides agree with TRBD1. Germline values: CDR1 DFQATT, CDR2 SNEGSKA (reference sequence). The CDR3 is 15 residues long. Trimming removed 3 bases from V and 0 bases from J; junction bases left unmatched: 7.

The rearrangement joins TRBV19 to TRBJ1-5, with D possibly matching TRBD1 (6 bases). V dropped 2 bases and J dropped 1 base, with 12 bases sitting between them. The CDR3 totals 16 residues. Germline lookup yields CDR1 LNHDA and CDR2 SQIVND (reference sequence). CDR3 nucleotide sequence: TGTGCCAGTAGTATAAGGGACATTATCAGCAATCAGCCCCAGCATTTT. Residues: CASSIRDIISNQPQHF.

The rearrangement joins TRBV7-9 to TRBJ1-1; 9 bases are shared with TRBD1. The V segment lost 1 base and the J segment 3 bases; nucleotides outside the gene matches: 3. The CDR3 has 15 residues. CDR1 and CDR2 from the germline V gene are SEHNR and FQNEAQ (reference sequence). The CDR3 loop reads CASSLGQGGHTEAFF. The CDR3 DNA is TGTGCCAGCAGCTTAGGACAGGGGGGTCACACTGAAGCTTTCTTT.

CDR3 coding DNA: TGTGCCAGCAGCTCCGGTACCGGGACAGGGATACAAGAGACCCAGTACTTC. Amino acid sequence: CASSSGTGTGIQETQYF. The chain uses TRBV11-3 and TRBJ2-5; the match to TRBD1 covers 9 bases. Germline V gene sequence: CDR1 SGHNT, CDR2 YENEEA. J lost 2 bases, V lost 4 bases, and 11 bases had no gene match. The CDR3 has 17 amino acids.